These 30 T cell receptor beta chains were sequenced from one sample in a study of cytotoxic CD8 clonotypes in ibrutinib-treated CLL. The assay was immunoSEQ multiplex PCR, and TCRdb's table has in-frame clones only and misses some. Among some 120,000 clones listed, 55% to 75% were seen once. The specimen comprised PBMCs, sampled after 24 months of ibrutinib treatment. All receptors come from a human donor with chronic lymphocytic leukemia.

This sequence joins TRBV18 and TRBJ2-5, with 7 bases matching TRBD1. The CDR3 covers 15 residues. CDR1 and CDR2 from the germline V gene are KGHSH and LQKENI. The V segment lost 6 bases and the J segment 3 bases; nucleotides outside the gene matches: 10. The CDR3 spells CASSLSRDSEETQYF. CDR3 sequence (DNA): TGTGCCAGCTCTCTTTCCCGGGACAGCGAAGAGACCCAGTACTTC.

The rearrangement uses TRBV11-3 and TRBJ1-2; D unclear. Germline CDR1 reads SGHNT; CDR2 reads YENEEA. Trimming stripped 0 bases from V and 4 bases from J, with 6 bases between. This CDR3 comprises 13 residues. CDR3 sequence (DNA): TGTGCCAGCAGCTTAGATCTTTGCTATGGCTACACCTTC. Translation: CASSLDLCYGYTF.

In nucleotides, the CDR3 is TGTGCCAGCAGGGAGCCACTAGCGGGGGGAGATACGCAGTATTTT. This codes for CASREPLAGGDTQYF. V usage is TRBV2 and J usage is TRBJ2-3; 12 bases are a match to TRBD2. The J segment lost 5 bases and the V segment lost 6 bases, leaving 6 bases of the junction unmatched. Looked up from germline, CDR1 is SNHLY and CDR2 is FYNNEI. This CDR3 is built from 15 residues.

As regards this clone: A junction end diverges from the germline sequence, so it may reflect a read error. The V gene is TRBV7-7, the J gene TRBJ2-1; maybe TRBD1 (5 bases). This CDR3 is built from 13 residues. Germline loops: CDR1 SSHAT, CDR2 FNYEAQ (reference sequence). This CDR3 is CASSLLYWGQQFF. The CDR3 bases are TGTGCTAGCAGCTTGCTATACTGGGGCCAACAGTTCTTC. The whole variable domain, remainder taken from reference TRBV7-7 and TRBJ2-1, is GAGVSQSPRYKVTKRGQDVTLRCDPISSHATLYWYQQALGQGPEFLTYFNYEAQPDKSGLPSDRFSAERPEGSISTLTIQRTEQRDSAMYRCASSLLYWGQQFFGPGTRLTVL.

The chain joins TRBV2 to TRBJ1-6; D gene ambiguous. Trimming removed 8 bases at V and 7 bases at J, with 18 bases between. Germline CDR1 SNHLY, CDR2 FYNNEI. The CDR3 has 15 amino acids. The CDR3 reads CASGPEGLQNSPLHF. DNA of the CDR3: TGTGCCAGCGGGCCGGAGGGCCTCCAAAATTCACCCCTCCACTTT.

This clone was observed a handful of times. V gene TRBV11-2 combines with J gene TRBJ1-1; D gene unclear. V was cut by 5 bases and J by 0 bases, with 7 bases left in between. CDR1 and CDR2 from the germline V gene are SGHAT and FQNNGV. The CDR3 has 13 amino acids. DNA for the CDR3: TGTGCCAGCAGCGCGTCGCTGAACACTGAAGCTTTCTTT. Translating gives CASSASLNTEAFF. The full variable domain, in which reference TRBV11-2 and TRBJ1-1 provide the parts outside the CDR3, is EAGVAQSPRYKIIEKRQSVAFWCNPISGHATLYWYQQILGQGPKLLIQFQNNGVVDDSQLPKDRFSAERLKGVDSTLKIQPAKLEDSAVYLCASSASLNTEAFFGQGTRLTVV.

This clone turned up a few times. The chain joins TRBV7-9 to TRBJ2-6; D call uncertain. The CDR3 loop spans 17 amino acids. Germline CDR1 SEHNR, CDR2 FQNEAQ (reference sequence). The V end was cut by 5 bases, the J end by 1 base, with 15 bases between. CDR3 in amino acids: CASSPQRLGSGANVLTF. The CDR3 coding sequence is TGTGCCAGCAGCCCCCAACGGCTTGGGTCTGGGGCCAACGTCCTGACTTTC.

This sequence joins TRBV27 and TRBJ2-7; 8 bases line up with TRBD1. The CDR3 length is 13 residues. Per the germline V gene, CDR1 is MNHEY and CDR2 is SMNVEV (reference sequence). The V and J ends lost 5 bases and 6 bases, in that order; junction bases with no gene match: 6. The CDR3 is CASSKDRVGEQYF. As DNA, the CDR3 is TGTGCCAGCAGTAAGGACAGGGTCGGCGAGCAGTACTTC.

The chain links TRBV4-1 to TRBJ1-2; 8 nucleotides agree with TRBD1. The CDR3 totals 15 residues. V was pared by 0 bases and J by 8 bases, with 8 bases of the junction left unmatched. Germline lookup yields CDR1 MGHRA and CDR2 YSYEKL. The CDR3, as DNA: TGCGCCAGCAGCCAAGAAGGCCAGGGGGCGGGAGGCTACACCTTC. Residues: CASSQEGQGAGGYTF.

This clone was counted between two and nine times. The rearrangement links TRBV13 to TRBJ2-3, with a possible D match to TRBD1 (5 bases). This CDR3 spans 14 amino acids. The ends were cut back, 2 bases at V and 0 bases at J, with 6 bases in the middle. Germline V gene lookup returns CDR1 PRHDT and CDR2 FYEKMQ (reference sequence). This CDR3 reads CASSLWGSTDTQYF. For the CDR3, the DNA is TGTGCCAGCAGCTTATGGGGCAGCACAGATACGCAGTATTTT.

The gene calls are TRBV6-5 and TRBJ2-7; 10 nucleotides agree with TRBD1. J gave up 5 bases and V 8 bases, and 12 bases lay outside the gene matches. The CDR3 runs to 15 residues. Germline values: CDR1 MNHEY, CDR2 SVGAGI. In DNA form, the CDR3 reads TGTGCCAGCGCTCTACCGGGACAGGGGTTTAACGAGCAGTACTTC. This gives the protein CASALPGQGFNEQYF.

The chain couples TRBV18 to TRBJ1-2, with D unclear. V was pared by 3 bases and J by 2 bases, with 13 bases between. CDR1 and CDR2 from the germline V gene are KGHSH and LQKENI. This CDR3 has 15 residues. CDR3 nucleotides: TGTGCCAGCTCACCCGTCGGGCCGCGCAACTATGGCTACACCTTC. Protein sequence: CASSPVGPRNYGYTF.

In its sample, this clone was seen a few times. The rearrangement links TRBV7-9 to TRBJ1-1; D is unclear. The CDR3 has 14 residues. Trimming pared 4 bases from V and 5 bases from J, leaving 14 bases between. Germline V gene data show CDR1 as SEHNR and CDR2 as FQNEAQ (reference sequence). The CDR3, as DNA: TGTGCCAGCAGCTCCCTGCGAGGGAAGACTGAAGCTTTCTTT. Protein product: CASSSLRGKTEAFF.

The chain couples TRBV29-1 to TRBJ2-1; TRBD1 aligns across 9 bases. The CDR3 consists of 15 residues. The trim removed 6 bases at V and 6 bases at J, leaving 12 bases unmatched. Per germline, CDR1 SQVTM and CDR2 ANQGSEA. For the CDR3, the DNA is TGCAGCGTCTCCCACACAGGGGGCATTTTCAATGAGCAGTTCTTC. Protein product: CSVSHTGGIFNEQFF.

This clone has at least ten counts. The chain is built from TRBV2 and TRBJ1-5; D perhaps matches TRBD1 (6 bases). V was cut by 4 bases and J by 6 bases, with 16 bases left in between. The CDR3 sequence is 15 residues long. The germline gives CDR1 SNHLY, CDR2 FYNNEI. The CDR3 DNA reads as TGTGCCAGCAGTGGCGACCCAGGGGTATTTCAGCCCCAGCATTTT. Protein: CASSGDPGVFQPQHF.

This clone turned up a few times. The J gene is TRBJ1-4, the V gene TRBV5-6; tentatively, D is TRBD1 (5 bases). There are 16 residues in the CDR3. Germline loops: CDR1 SGHDT, CDR2 YYEEEE. Trimming removed 0 bases from V and 4 bases from J, with 13 bases in between. CDR3: CASSLAPSGGNEKLFF. CDR3 in DNA: TGTGCCAGCAGCTTGGCCCCGTCCGGGGGTAATGAAAAACTGTTTTTT. The whole variable domain, remainder taken from reference TRBV5-6 and TRBJ1-4, is DAGVTQSPTHLIKTRGQQVTLRCSPKSGHDTVSWYQQALGQGPQFIFQYYEEEERQRGNFPDRFSGHQFPNYSSELNVNALLLGDSALYLCASSLAPSGGNEKLFFGSGTQLSVL.

This chain connects TRBV7-3 to TRBJ2-1, with 7 bases that match TRBD1. Trimming cost V 1 base and J 5 bases; bases outside gene matches: 5. The CDR3 contains 15 residues. Germline values: CDR1 SGHTA, CDR2 FQGTGA. For the CDR3, the DNA is TGTGCCAGCAGCTTAAGTCCGGGACAGAACAATGAGCAGTTCTTC. This translates into CASSLSPGQNNEQFF. The full variable domain, rest sourced from reference TRBV7-3 and TRBJ2-1, is GAGVSQTPSNKVTEKGKYVELRCDPISGHTALYWYRQSLGQGPEFLIYFQGTGAADDSGLPNDRFFAVRPEGSVSTLKIQRTERGDSAVYLCASSLSPGQNNEQFFGPGTRLTVL.

This chain links TRBV6-1 with TRBJ1-1; 8 positions agree with TRBD1. Per the germline V gene, CDR1 is MNHNS and CDR2 is SASEGT. The CDR3 extends over 13 amino acids. V trimming: 5 bases; J trimming: 10 bases; junction bases outside the gene matches: 9. In DNA, the CDR3 is TGTGCCAGCAGTACTACAGGGGGTGCAACAGCTTTCTTT. This translates into CASSTTGGATAFF.

This clone occurred a few times. This chain connects TRBV14 to TRBJ2-5; tentatively, D is TRBD1 or TRBD2 (5 bases each). Germline V lookup: CDR1 SGHDN, CDR2 FVKESK. The CDR3 is 15 amino acids. V was cut by 1 base and J by 4 bases, with 13 bases left in between. The DNA for the CDR3 is TGTGCCAGCAGCCAAGCTCGTACAGGAGGAGAGACCCAGTACTTC. Residues: CASSQARTGGETQYF.

Concerning this clone itself: Other DNA sequences in the same sample also yield this CDR3. The rearrangement uses TRBV28 and TRBJ2-3, with D unresolved. V gave up 3 bases and J gave up 6 bases, with 1 base separating them. The CDR3 spans 10 residues. Germline-derived CDR1 and CDR2 are MDHEN and SYDVKM. DNA of the CDR3: TGTGCCAGCAGTTTTGATACGCAGTATTTT. It is translated as CASSFDTQYF.

The chain recombines TRBV6-6 with TRBJ1-1; the D is unclear. The CDR3 covers 13 residues. Germline V gene data show CDR1 as MNHNY and CDR2 as SVGAGI (reference sequence). CDR3 region: CVATSWLNTEAFF. The CDR3 bases are TGTGTCGCGACGTCCTGGCTGAACACTGAAGCTTTCTTT.

CDR3 sequence: CASLQGGVKYGYTF. The DNA for the CDR3 is TGTGCCAGCCTTCAGGGGGGCGTAAAGTATGGCTACACCTTC. This chain links TRBV19 with TRBJ1-2; 7 positions match TRBD1. V shed 9 bases, J shed 5 bases, and the junction held 12 bases outside the gene matches. The CDR3 runs 14 residues. CDR1 and CDR2 (germline): LNHDA, SQIVND (reference sequence).

The chain uses TRBV23-1 and TRBJ2-7; 7 bases agree with TRBD1. TRBV23-1 is sorted into the ORF group, with uncertain function. CDR3 size: 14 residues. V lost 5 bases and J lost 2; bases outside the gene matches: 6. The CDR3 is CASSSWDSTYEQYF. The CDR3, as DNA: TGCGCCAGCAGTTCCTGGGACAGCACCTACGAGCAGTACTTC.

This clone has more than one count but fewer than ten. The sample holds other DNA sequences that translate to the same CDR3. The chain combines TRBV30 with TRBJ1-6; the match to TRBD1 covers 9 bases. This CDR3 has 13 amino acids. V lost 6 bases to trimming and J lost 8 bases; unmatched junction nucleotides: 5. Germline V gene lookup returns CDR1 GTSNPN and CDR2 SVGIG (reference sequence). CDR3 in DNA: TGTGCCTGCCGGGACAGGGTGGATTCACCCCTCCACTTT. This sequence encodes CACRDRVDSPLHF.

V gene TRBV4-3 combines with J gene TRBJ1-2, with TRBD1 matching 8 bases. The CDR3 loop spans 13 amino acids. The germline V gene encodes CDR1 LGHNA and CDR2 YSLEER. V gave up 4 bases and J gave up 13 bases; unmatched junction bases: 11. The CDR3 DNA is TGCGCCAGCAGCCTCAGCAGGGGGCGGGATTGCACCTTC. Amino acids: CASSLSRGRDCTF.

The rearrangement uses TRBV2 and TRBJ1-5; D uncertain. The V and J ends lost 3 bases and 4 bases respectively, with 13 bases between them. From germline, CDR1 is SNHLY and CDR2 FYNNEI. This CDR3 is built from 15 residues. The CDR3 sequence is CASSERAQTNQPQHF. The CDR3 DNA reads TGTGCCAGCAGTGAGAGGGCTCAGACGAATCAGCCCCAGCATTTT.

The V and J genes are TRBV7-2 and TRBJ2-7, with D possibly matching TRBD1 (5 bases). Germline values: CDR1 SGHTA, CDR2 FQGNSA. The CDR3 contains 14 residues. V was clipped by 1 base and J by 3 bases, with 10 bases between them. CDR3 bases: TGTGCCAGCAGCTTAGACAACAGGATCTACGAGCAGTACTTC. This translates into CASSLDNRIYEQYF.

This chain connects TRBV14 to TRBJ1-6; a possible D gene is TRBD1 (5 bases). Germline-derived CDR1 and CDR2 are SGHDN and FVKESK. Trimming stripped 4 bases from V and 10 bases from J, with 14 bases between. This CDR3 contains 14 residues. The CDR3 nucleotides are TGTGCCAGCAGCCTCGGGGACCACGGATCACCCCTCCACTTT. Translating gives CASSLGDHGSPLHF.

This chain uses TRBV13 with TRBJ2-1; D is possibly TRBD2 (5 bases). Deletions cut 10 bases from V and 0 bases from J, with 13 bases between. The germline V gene has CDR1 PRHDT and CDR2 FYEKMQ (reference sequence). The length of the CDR3 is 14 residues. CDR3 coding DNA: TGTGCCACTTTAGCGTCGAGCTCCTACAATGAGCAGTTCTTC. Translating gives CATLASSSYNEQFF.

This chain joins TRBV21-1 and TRBJ2-2. TRBV21-1 is reported as a pseudogene. The CDR3 is 13 residues long. CDR3 sequence reads: CASSKLSDGELFF. The DNA for the CDR3 is TGTGCCAGCAGCAAATTGTCCGACGGGGAGCTGTTTTTT.